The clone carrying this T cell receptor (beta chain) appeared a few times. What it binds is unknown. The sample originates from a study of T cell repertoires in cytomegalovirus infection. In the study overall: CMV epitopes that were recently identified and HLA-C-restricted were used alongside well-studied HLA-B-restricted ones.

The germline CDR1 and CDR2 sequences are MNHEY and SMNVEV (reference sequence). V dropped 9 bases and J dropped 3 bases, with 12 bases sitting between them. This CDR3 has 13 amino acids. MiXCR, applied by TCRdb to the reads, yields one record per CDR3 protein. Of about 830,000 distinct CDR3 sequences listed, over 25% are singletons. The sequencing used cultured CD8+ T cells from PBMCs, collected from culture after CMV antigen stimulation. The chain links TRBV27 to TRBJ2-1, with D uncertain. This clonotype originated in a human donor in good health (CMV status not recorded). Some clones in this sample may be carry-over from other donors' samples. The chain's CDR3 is CASLSHSYNEQFF. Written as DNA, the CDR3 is TGTGCCAGTCTAAGTCACAGCTACAATGAGCAGTTCTTC.